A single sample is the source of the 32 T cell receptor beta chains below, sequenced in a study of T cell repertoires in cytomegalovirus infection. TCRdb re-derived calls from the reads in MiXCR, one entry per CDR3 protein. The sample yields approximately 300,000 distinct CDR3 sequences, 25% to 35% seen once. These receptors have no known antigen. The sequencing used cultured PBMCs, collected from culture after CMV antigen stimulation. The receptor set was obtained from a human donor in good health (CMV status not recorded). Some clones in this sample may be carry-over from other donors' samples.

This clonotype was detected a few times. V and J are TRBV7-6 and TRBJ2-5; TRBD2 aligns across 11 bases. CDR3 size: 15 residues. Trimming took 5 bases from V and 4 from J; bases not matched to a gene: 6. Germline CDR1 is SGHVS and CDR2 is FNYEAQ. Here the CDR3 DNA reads TGTGCCAGCAGCCCTCTAGCGGGAGGACGAGAGACCCAGTACTTC. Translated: CASSPLAGGRETQYF.

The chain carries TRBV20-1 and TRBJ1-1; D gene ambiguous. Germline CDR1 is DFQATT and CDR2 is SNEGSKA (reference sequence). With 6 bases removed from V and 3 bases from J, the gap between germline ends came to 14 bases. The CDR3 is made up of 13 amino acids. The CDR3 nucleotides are TGCAGTGCACACGGAGGCTTGGACACTGAAGCTTTCTTT. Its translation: CSAHGGLDTEAFF.

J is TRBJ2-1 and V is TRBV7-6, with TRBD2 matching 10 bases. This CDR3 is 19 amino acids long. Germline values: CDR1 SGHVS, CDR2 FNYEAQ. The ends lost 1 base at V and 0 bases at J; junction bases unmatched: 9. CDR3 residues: CASSLGKGASGGSYNEQFF. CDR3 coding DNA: TGTGCCAGCAGCTTAGGGAAAGGCGCTAGCGGGGGCTCCTACAATGAGCAGTTCTTC.

The DNA for the CDR3 is TGCAGTGCTAGTGGTACCTCTGGGGCCAACGTCCTGACTTTC. Translating it yields CSASGTSGANVLTF. V is TRBV20-1 and J is TRBJ2-6; the D is unclear. Germline values: CDR1 DFQATT, CDR2 SNEGSKA (reference sequence). Trimming took off 3 bases at V and 0 bases at J, with 6 bases between the two ends. The CDR3 is 14 amino acids.

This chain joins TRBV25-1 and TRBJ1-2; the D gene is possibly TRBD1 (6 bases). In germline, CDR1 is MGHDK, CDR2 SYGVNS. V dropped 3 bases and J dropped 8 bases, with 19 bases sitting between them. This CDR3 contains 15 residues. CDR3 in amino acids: CASSEGAGRRMGYTF. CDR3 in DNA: TGTGCCAGCAGTGAGGGGGCGGGACGGAGAATGGGCTACACCTTC.

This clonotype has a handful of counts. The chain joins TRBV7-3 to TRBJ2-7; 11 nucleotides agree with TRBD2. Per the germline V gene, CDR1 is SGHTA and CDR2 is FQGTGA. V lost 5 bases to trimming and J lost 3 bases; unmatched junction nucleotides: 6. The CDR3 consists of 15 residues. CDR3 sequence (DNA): TGTGCCAGCAGCCCTTCTAGCGGGGGGCTCTACGAGCAGTACTTC. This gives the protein CASSPSSGGLYEQYF.

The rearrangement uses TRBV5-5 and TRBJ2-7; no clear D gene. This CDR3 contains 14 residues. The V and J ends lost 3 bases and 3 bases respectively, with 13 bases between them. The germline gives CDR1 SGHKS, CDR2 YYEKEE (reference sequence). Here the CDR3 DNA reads TGTGCCAGCAGCTCAACCCAACTTAGCTACGAGCAGTACTTC. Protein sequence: CASSSTQLSYEQYF.

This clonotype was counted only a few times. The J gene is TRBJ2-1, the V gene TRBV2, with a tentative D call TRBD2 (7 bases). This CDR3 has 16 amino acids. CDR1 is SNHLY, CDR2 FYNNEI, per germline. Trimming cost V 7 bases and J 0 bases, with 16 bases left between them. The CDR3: CASTHRGGGSYNEQFF. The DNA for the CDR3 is TGTGCCAGCACTCATAGAGGGGGGGGCTCCTACAATGAGCAGTTCTTC.

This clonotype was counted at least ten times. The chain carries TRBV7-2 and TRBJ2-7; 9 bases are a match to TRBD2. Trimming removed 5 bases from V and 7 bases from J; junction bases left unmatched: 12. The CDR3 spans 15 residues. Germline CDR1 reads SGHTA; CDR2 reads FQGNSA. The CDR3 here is CASSPLAGEATEQYF. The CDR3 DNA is TGTGCCAGCAGCCCTTTAGCGGGGGAAGCTACGGAGCAGTACTTC. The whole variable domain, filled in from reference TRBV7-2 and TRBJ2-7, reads GAGVSQSPSNKVTEKGKDVELRCDPISGHTALYWYRQSLGQGLEFLIYFQGNSAPDKSGLPSDRFSAERTGGSVSTLTIQRTQQEDSAVYLCASSPLAGEATEQYFGPGTRLTVT.

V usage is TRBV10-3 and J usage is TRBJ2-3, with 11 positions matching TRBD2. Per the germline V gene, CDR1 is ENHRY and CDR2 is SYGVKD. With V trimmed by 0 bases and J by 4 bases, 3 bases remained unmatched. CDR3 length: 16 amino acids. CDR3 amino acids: CAISESSGGDADTQYF. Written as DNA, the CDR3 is TGTGCCATCAGTGAGTCTAGCGGGGGGGATGCAGATACGCAGTATTTT.

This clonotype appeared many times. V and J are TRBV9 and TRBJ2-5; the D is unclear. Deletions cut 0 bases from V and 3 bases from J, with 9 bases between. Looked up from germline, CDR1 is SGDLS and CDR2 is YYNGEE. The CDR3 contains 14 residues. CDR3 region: CASSVGLSEETQYF. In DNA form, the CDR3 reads TGTGCCAGCAGCGTAGGTTTGTCAGAAGAGACCCAGTACTTC. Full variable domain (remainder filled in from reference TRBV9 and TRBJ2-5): DSGVTQTPKHLITATGQRVTLRCSPRSGDLSVYWYQQSLDQGLQFLIQYYNGEERAKGNILERFSAQQFPDLHSELNLSSLELGDSALYFCASSVGLSEETQYFGPGTRLLVL.

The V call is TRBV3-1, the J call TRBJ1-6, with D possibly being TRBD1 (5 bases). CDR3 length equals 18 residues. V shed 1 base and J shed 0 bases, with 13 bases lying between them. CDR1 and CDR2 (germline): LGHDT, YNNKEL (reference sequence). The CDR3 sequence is CASSQGWGASSYNSPLHF. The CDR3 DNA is TGTGCCAGCAGCCAAGGCTGGGGCGCCAGCTCCTATAATTCACCCCTCCACTTT.

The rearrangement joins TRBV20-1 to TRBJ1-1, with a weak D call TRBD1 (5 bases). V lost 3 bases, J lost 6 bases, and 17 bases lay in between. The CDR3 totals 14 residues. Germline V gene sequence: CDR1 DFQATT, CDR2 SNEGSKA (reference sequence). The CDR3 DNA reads TGCAGTGCTAGGACTAACCGACAGCTCCCTGAAGCTTTCTTT. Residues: CSARTNRQLPEAFF.

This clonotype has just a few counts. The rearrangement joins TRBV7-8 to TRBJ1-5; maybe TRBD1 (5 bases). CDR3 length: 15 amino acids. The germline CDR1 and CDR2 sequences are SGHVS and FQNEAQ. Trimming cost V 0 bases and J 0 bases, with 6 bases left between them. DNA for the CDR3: TGTGCCAGCAGCTTAGCTGACAGTAGCAATCAGCCCCAGCATTTT. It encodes CASSLADSSNQPQHF.

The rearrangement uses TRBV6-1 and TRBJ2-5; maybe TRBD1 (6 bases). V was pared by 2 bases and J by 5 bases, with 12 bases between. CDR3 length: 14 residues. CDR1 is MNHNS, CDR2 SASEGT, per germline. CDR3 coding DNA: TGTGCCAGCAGTGAATGGGGGCGCGGGGAGACCCAGTACTTC. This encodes CASSEWGRGETQYF.

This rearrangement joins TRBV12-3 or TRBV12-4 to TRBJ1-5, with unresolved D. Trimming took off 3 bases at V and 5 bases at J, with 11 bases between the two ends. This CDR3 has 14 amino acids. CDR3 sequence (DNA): TGTGCCAGCAGTTTGGAGGGAGGGTATCAGCCCCAGCATTTT. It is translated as CASSLEGGYQPQHF.

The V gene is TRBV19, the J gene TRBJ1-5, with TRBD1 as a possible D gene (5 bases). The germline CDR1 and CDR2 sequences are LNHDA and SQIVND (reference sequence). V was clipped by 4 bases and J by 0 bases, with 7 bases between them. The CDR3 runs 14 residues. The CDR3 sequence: CASSKQVSNQPQHF. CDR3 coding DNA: TGTGCCAGTAGTAAACAGGTTAGCAATCAGCCCCAGCATTTT.

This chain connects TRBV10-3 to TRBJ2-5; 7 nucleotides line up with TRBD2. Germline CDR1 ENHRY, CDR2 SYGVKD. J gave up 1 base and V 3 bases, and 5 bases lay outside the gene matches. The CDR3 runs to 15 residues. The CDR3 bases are TGTGCCATCAGTGAAGGGTGGGGGGGCCAAGAGACCCAGTACTTC. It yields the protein CAISEGWGGQETQYF.

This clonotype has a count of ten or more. The CDR3 protein is CASSRSPGGWNYNEQFF. The CDR3 nucleotides are TGTGCCAGCAGCCGATCACCCGGGGGATGGAACTACAATGAGCAGTTCTTC. The chain uses TRBV7-9 and TRBJ2-1; D perhaps matches TRBD2 (6 bases). V was cut by 5 bases and J by 3 bases, with 20 bases left in between. Germline values: CDR1 SEHNR, CDR2 FQNEAQ (reference sequence). This CDR3 has 17 amino acids.

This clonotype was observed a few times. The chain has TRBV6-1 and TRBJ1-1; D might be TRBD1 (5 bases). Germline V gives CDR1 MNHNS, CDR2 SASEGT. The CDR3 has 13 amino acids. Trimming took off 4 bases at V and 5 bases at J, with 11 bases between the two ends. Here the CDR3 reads CASSGGGVTEAFF. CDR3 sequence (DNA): TGTGCCAGCAGTGGGGGGGGGGTTACTGAAGCTTTCTTT.

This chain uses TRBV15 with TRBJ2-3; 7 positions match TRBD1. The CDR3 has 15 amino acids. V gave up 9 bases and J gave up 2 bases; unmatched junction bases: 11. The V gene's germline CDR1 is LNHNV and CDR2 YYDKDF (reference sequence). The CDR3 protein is CATQTPTGTTDTQYF. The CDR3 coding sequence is TGTGCCACTCAAACTCCGACAGGGACCACAGATACGCAGTATTTT.

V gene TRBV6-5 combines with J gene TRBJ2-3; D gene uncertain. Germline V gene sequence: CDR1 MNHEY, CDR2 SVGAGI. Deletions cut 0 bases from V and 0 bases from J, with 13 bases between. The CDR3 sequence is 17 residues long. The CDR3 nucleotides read TGTGCCAGCAGTTACTCGAAATTCGGAGCTAGCACAGATACGCAGTATTTT. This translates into CASSYSKFGASTDTQYF.

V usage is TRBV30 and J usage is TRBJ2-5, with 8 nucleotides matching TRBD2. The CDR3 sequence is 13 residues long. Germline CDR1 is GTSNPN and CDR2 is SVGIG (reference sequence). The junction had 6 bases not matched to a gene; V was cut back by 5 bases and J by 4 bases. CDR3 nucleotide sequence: TGTGCCTGGGGCGGGGGGAATGGAGAGACCCAGTACTTC. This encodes CAWGGGNGETQYF.

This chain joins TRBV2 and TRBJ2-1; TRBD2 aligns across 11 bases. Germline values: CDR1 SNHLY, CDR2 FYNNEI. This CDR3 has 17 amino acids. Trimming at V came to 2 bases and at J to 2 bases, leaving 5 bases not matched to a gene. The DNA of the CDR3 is TGTGCCAGCAGTGAACCCACTAGCGGGAGCCCCTACAATGAGCAGTTCTTC. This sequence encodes CASSEPTSGSPYNEQFF.

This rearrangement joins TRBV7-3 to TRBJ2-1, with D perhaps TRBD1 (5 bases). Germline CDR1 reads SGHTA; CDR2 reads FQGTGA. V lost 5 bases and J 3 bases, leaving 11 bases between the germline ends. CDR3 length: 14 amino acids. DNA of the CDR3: TGTGCCAGCAGCCCCCAGGGAAACTACAATGAGCAGTTCTTC. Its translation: CASSPQGNYNEQFF. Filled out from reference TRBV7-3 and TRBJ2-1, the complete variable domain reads GAGVSQTPSNKVTEKGKYVELRCDPISGHTALYWYRQSLGQGPEFLIYFQGTGAADDSGLPNDRFFAVRPEGSVSTLKIQRTERGDSAVYLCASSPQGNYNEQFFGPGTRLTVL.

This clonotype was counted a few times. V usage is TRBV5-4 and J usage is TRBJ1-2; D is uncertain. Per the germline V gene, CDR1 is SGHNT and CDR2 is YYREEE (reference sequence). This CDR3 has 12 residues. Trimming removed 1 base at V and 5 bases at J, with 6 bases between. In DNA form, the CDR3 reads TGTGCCAGCAGCTTGACACCGTATGGCTACACCTTC. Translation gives CASSLTPYGYTF.

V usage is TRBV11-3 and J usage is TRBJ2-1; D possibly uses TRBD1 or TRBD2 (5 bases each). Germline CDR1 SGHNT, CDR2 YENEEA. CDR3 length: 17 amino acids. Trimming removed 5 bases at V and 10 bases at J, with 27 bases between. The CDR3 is CASSLLVGVSATKEQFF. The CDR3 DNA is TGTGCCAGCAGCCTACTAGTAGGGGTATCGGCTACAAAGGAGCAGTTCTTC.

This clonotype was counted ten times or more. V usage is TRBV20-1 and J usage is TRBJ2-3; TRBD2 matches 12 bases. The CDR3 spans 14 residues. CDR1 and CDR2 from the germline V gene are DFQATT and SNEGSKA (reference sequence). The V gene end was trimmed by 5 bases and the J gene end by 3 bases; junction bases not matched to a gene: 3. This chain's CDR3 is CSAGLAGRTDTQYF. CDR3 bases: TGCAGTGCTGGACTAGCGGGAAGGACAGATACGCAGTATTTT.

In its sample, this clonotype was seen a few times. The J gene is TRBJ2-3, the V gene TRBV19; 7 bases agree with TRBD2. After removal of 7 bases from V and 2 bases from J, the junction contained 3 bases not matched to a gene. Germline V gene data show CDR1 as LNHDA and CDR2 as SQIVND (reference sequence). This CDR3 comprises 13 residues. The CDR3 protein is CASKAGLTDTQYF. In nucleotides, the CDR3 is TGTGCCAGTAAAGCGGGGCTCACAGATACGCAGTATTTT.

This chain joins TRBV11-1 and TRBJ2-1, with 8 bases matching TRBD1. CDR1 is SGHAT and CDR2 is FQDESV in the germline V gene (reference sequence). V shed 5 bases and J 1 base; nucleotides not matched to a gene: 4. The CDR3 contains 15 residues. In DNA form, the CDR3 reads TGTGCCAGCAGCCCCCAGGGGGCTTCCTACAATGAGCAGTTCTTC. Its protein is CASSPQGASYNEQFF.

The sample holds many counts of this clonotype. The CDR3 DNA is TGTGCCAGCAGCTTAGGCGGGATAGGCACAGATACGCAGTATTTT. Translated, it gives CASSLGGIGTDTQYF. The rearrangement links TRBV11-2 to TRBJ2-3, with D tentatively TRBD2 (6 bases). The CDR3 is 15 residues long. V was shortened by 1 base and J by 1 base, with 9 bases between the two germline ends. From germline, CDR1 is SGHAT and CDR2 FQNNGV.

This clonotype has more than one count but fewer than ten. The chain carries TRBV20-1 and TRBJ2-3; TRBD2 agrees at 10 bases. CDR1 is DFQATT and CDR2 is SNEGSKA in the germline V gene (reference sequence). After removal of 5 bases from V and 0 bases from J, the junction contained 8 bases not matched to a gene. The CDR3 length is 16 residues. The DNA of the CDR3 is TGCAGTGCTTCCCTCCCTAGCGGGGGTAGCACAGATACGCAGTATTTT. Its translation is CSASLPSGGSTDTQYF.